The source of this T cell receptor (beta chain) is a study of PD-L1 blockade in urothelial cancer. At the level of the study: Administration of atezolizumab to patients began around 2014, at 1,200 mg intravenously every 3 weeks. Between 0 and 3 chemotherapy regimens preceded treatment for each patient.

Between the trimmed V and J ends, which lost 3 bases and 5 bases, there was a span of 7 bases. Germline V gives CDR1 KGHSH, CDR2 LQKENI. The CDR3 is 12 residues long. Synthetic TCR analog templates were added to each PCR reaction. Produced via immunoSEQ multiplex PCR; TCRdb's table is partial and in-frame only. The repertoire consists of around 51,000 clones, with approximately 83% occurring once and the leading ten covering 15% to 20%. The input for sequencing was PBMCs, taken around atezolizumab (anti-PD-L1) treatment. The clonotype originates from a man in his 60s with urothelial cancer. The V and J genes are TRBV18 and TRBJ2-5; D gene unclear. The CDR3 protein is CASSPLGETQYF. As DNA, the CDR3 is TGTGCCAGCTCACCCCTCGGGGAGACCCAGTACTTC. The full variable domain, with the rest looked up from reference TRBV18 and TRBJ2-5, is NAGVMQNPRHLVRRRGQEARLRCSPMKGHSHVYWYRQLPEEGLKFMVYLQKENIIDESGMPKERFSAEFPKEGPSILRIQQVVRGDSAAYFCASSPLGETQYFGPGTRLLVL.